Below, 4 T cell receptor beta chains from the same sample are listed, as sequenced in a study of T cell clonality in common variable immunodeficiency. TCRdb's table, derived via immunoSEQ multiplex PCR, lists solely in-frame clones and lacks some. The sample is made up of roughly 30,000 clones, none counted only once. Study outcomes and limitations: Reportedly, TCR beta sequences from common variable immunodeficiency showed fewer deletions and N-nucleotide insertions.

What these receptors recognize is not known. The specimen was peripheral blood mononuclear cells. All receptors come from a human donor with common variable immunodeficiency.

This clone occurred a few times. The CDR3 end lies 3 residues beyond the end of the read and is filled in from the germline J gene. J is TRBJ2-2 and V is TRBV5-1, with TRBD1 identical over 8 bases. This CDR3 is 15 amino acids long. The V gene's germline CDR1 is SGHRS and CDR2 YFSETQ. V gave up 9 bases and J gave up 3 bases; unmatched junction bases: 10. The sequenced part of the CDR3 DNA is TGCGCCACTCAAGCAGGGGGCGGAGACACCGGGGAG. As protein: CATQAGGGDTGE. The entire CDR3 reads CATQAGGGDTGELFF.

This clone was observed a handful of times. The read terminates 3 residues ahead of where the CDR3 ends, so the germline J gene completes it. This rearrangement joins TRBV5-6 to TRBJ1-3; 8 bases are shared with TRBD1. The CDR3 sequence is 15 residues long. Germline CDR1 is SGHDT and CDR2 is YYEEEE. J gave up 4 bases and V 2 bases, and 5 bases lay outside the gene matches. CDR3 sequence reads: CASSLGQGQGNTIYF. The covered CDR3 bases are TGTGCCAGCAGCTTAGGACAGGGTCAGGGAAACACC.

At least ten counts were recorded for this clone. Here the CDR3 reads CASSDWDRTYYEQYF. The sequenced part of the CDR3 DNA is TGTGCCAGCAGTGATTGGGACAGAACTTACTACGAG. The rearrangement links TRBV2 to TRBJ2-7, with TRBD1 matching over 7 bases. The read terminates 3 residues before the CDR3 end, so the remaining end is supplied by the germline J gene. CDR1 and CDR2 from the germline V gene are SNHLY and FYNNEI. V lost 3 bases, J lost 3 bases, and 8 bases stayed unmatched. This CDR3 region has 15 residues.

Comment on this clone: The read comes to an end 3 residues before the CDR3 does, leaving the germline J gene to fill in the end. The rearrangement uses TRBV5-6 and TRBJ2-1; D might be TRBD1 (5 bases). Trimming took off 5 bases at V and 7 bases at J, with 10 bases between the two ends. The CDR3 contains 12 residues. Germline V gene data show CDR1 as SGHDT and CDR2 as YYEEEE. CDR3 DNA, as far as it was read: TGTGCCAGCAGGGACCAGGGAAATGAG. Translated, it gives CASRDQGNE. The entire CDR3 protein is CASRDQGNEQFF. Using reference TRBV5-6 and TRBJ2-1 for the parts outside the CDR3, the full variable domain is DAGVTQSPTHLIKTRGQQVTLRCSPKSGHDTVSWYQQALGQGPQFIFQYYEEEERQRGNFPDRFSGHQFPNYSSELNVNALLLGDSALYLCASRDQGNEQFFGPGTRLTVL.